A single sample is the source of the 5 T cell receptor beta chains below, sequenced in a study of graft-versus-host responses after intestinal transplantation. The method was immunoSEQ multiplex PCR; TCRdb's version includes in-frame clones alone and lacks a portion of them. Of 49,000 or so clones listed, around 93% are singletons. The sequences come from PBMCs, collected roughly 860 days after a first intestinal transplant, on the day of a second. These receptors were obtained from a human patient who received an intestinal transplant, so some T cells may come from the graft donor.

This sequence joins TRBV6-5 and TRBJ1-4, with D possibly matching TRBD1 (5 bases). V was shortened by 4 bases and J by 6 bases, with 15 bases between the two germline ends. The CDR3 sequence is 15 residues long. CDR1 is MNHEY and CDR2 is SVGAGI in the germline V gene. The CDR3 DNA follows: TGTGCCAGCAGTTCGCCGGGACCACCGGATGAAAAACTGTTTTTT. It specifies CASSSPGPPDEKLFF.

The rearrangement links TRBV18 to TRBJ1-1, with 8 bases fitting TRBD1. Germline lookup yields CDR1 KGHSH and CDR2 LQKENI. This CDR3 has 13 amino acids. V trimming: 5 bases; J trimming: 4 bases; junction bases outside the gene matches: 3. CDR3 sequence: CASSADRGTEAFF. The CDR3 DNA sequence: TGTGCCAGCTCAGCCGACAGGGGCACTGAAGCTTTCTTT.

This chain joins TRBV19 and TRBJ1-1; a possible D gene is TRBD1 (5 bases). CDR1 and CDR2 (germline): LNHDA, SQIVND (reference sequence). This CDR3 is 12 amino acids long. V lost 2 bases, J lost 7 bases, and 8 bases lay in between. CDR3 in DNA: TGTGCCAGTAGTATATGGGGCGGTGAAGCTTTCTTT. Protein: CASSIWGGEAFF.

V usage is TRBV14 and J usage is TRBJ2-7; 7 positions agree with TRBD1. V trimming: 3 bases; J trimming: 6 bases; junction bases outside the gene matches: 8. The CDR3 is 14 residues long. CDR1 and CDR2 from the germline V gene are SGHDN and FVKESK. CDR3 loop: CASSQIDRAGEQYF. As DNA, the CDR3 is TGTGCCAGCAGCCAGATCGACAGGGCTGGCGAGCAGTACTTC.

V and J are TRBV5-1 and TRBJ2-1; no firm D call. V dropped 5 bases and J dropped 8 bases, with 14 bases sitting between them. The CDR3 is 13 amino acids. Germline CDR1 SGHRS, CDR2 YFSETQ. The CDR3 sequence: CASRLSSLDEQFF. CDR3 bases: TGCGCCAGCAGATTGTCCTCCCTCGATGAGCAGTTCTTC.